The next 23 T cell receptor beta chains were all read from a single sample in a study of CD8+ T cells in alopecia areata. cDNA reverse transcribed from extracted RNA served as the sequencing template. Profiling relied on immunoSEQ multiplex PCR, and the TCRdb table lists in-frame clones only, not all of them. Of 110,000 to 150,000 clones listed, roughly 60% are singletons. The source material was CD8+ T cells sorted from blood. These receptor sequences come from a human donor in good health.

The rearrangement links TRBV2 to TRBJ2-7; D gene unclear. From germline, CDR1 is SNHLY and CDR2 FYNNEI. The CDR3 is made up of 10 amino acids. The V and J ends lost 6 bases and 6 bases respectively, with 6 bases between them. The CDR3 is CASRRSEQYF. The CDR3 coding sequence is TGTGCCAGCAGACGTAGCGAGCAGTACTTC.

This clone was detected a few times. The chain is built from TRBV7-8 and TRBJ2-2, with 11 bases matching TRBD2. In germline, CDR1 is SGHVS, CDR2 FQNEAQ. This CDR3 comprises 16 residues. V trimming: 10 bases; J trimming: 3 bases; junction bases outside the gene matches: 10. This CDR3 reads CATRIAGGPDTGELFF. The CDR3 DNA reads TGTGCCACCAGGATAGCGGGAGGGCCCGACACCGGGGAGCTGTTTTTT.

This clone turned up a few times. This chain joins TRBV18 and TRBJ2-5; TRBD2 is a possible D gene (7 bases). Germline values: CDR1 KGHSH, CDR2 LQKENI. V was clipped by 1 base and J by 5 bases, with 20 bases between them. There are 17 residues in the CDR3. CDR3 sequence (DNA): TGTGCCAGCTCACCACGAGGGGGACCGGGGGGCCCGGAGACCCAGTACTTC. This encodes CASSPRGGPGGPETQYF.

The rearrangement uses TRBV19 and TRBJ1-2; D is ambiguous. Trimming took 5 bases from V and 3 from J, leaving 10 bases between them. Germline V gives CDR1 LNHDA, CDR2 SQIVND (reference sequence). This CDR3 region has 13 residues. The CDR3 protein is CASSPGGDYGYTF. The DNA for the CDR3 is TGTGCCAGTAGTCCCGGTGGGGACTATGGCTACACCTTC.

This clone was detected a few times. The chain joins TRBV5-1 to TRBJ1-4; TRBD1 matches at 9 bases. The CDR3 has 15 residues. Losses at the gene ends were 3 bases for V and 6 bases for J; bases not matched to a gene: 6. The V gene's germline CDR1 is SGHRS and CDR2 YFSETQ. The CDR3 region is CASSWTDRGDEKLFF. CDR3 nucleotides: TGCGCCAGCAGCTGGACGGACAGGGGCGATGAAAAACTGTTTTTT.

The chain joins TRBV6-6 to TRBJ2-7; 7 nucleotides align to TRBD2. Germline CDR1 MNHNY, CDR2 SVGAGI (reference sequence). This CDR3 spans 13 amino acids. V shed 5 bases, J shed 2 bases, and the junction held 3 bases outside the gene matches. The CDR3 protein is CASSPGGTYEQYF. DNA of the CDR3: TGTGCCAGCAGTCCCGGGGGGACCTACGAGCAGTACTTC.

V and J are TRBV30 and TRBJ2-7; TRBD2 matches 11 bases. Germline V gives CDR1 GTSNPN, CDR2 SVGIG (reference sequence). V trimming: 1 base; J trimming: 0 bases; junction bases outside the gene matches: 2. There are 15 residues in the CDR3. CDR3 DNA: TGTGCCTGGAGTGAACTAGCGGGAGTCTCCTACGAGCAGTACTTC. Translated, it gives CAWSELAGVSYEQYF. Complete variable domain (other parts from reference TRBV30 and TRBJ2-7): SQTIHQWPATLVQPVGSPLSLECTVEGTSNPNLYWYRQAAGRGLQLLFYSVGIGQISSEVPQNLSASRPQDRQFILSSKKLLLSDSGFYLCAWSELAGVSYEQYFGPGTRLTVT.

The V gene is TRBV27, the J gene TRBJ2-7; D unresolved. This CDR3 spans 15 amino acids. Trimming removed 2 bases at V and 0 bases at J, with 11 bases between. Germline CDR1 and CDR2: MNHEY and SMNVEV (reference sequence). Here the CDR3 reads CASSLTAVSSYEQYF. Written as DNA, the CDR3 is TGTGCCAGCAGTTTAACGGCGGTAAGCTCCTACGAGCAGTACTTC.

The rearrangement links TRBV7-6 to TRBJ2-3; D not resolved. V was pared by 1 base and J by 3 bases, with 5 bases between. The V gene's germline CDR1 is SGHVS and CDR2 FNYEAQ. The CDR3 sequence is 13 residues long. The CDR3 spells CASSLEFTDTQYF. CDR3 nucleotide sequence: TGTGCCAGCAGCTTAGAGTTTACAGATACGCAGTATTTT.

V and J are TRBV2 and TRBJ2-5; 11 nucleotides align to TRBD1. The CDR3 consists of 17 residues. Germline CDR1 and CDR2: SNHLY and FYNNEI. V was clipped by 3 bases and J by 4 bases; unmatched bases: 10. The CDR3 loop reads CASSDRLRDRGTETQYF. CDR3 nucleotide sequence: TGTGCCAGCAGTGATCGACTTCGGGACAGGGGGACAGAGACCCAGTACTTC.

This clone was picked up one time. The chain employs TRBV29-1 and TRBJ1-1; D is uncertain. CDR3 length: 12 residues. Germline V gives CDR1 SQVTM, CDR2 ANQGSEA. Between the trimmed V and J ends, which lost 0 bases and 2 bases, there was a span of 4 bases. In DNA form, the CDR3 reads TGCAGCGTTGAAGAGAGAAACACTGAAGCTTTCTTT. Protein product: CSVEERNTEAFF.

The V gene is TRBV2, the J gene TRBJ2-7; TRBD2 matches 9 bases. V was pared by 3 bases and J by 3 bases, with 6 bases of the junction left unmatched. This CDR3 region has 15 residues. CDR1 and CDR2 (germline): SNHLY, FYNNEI. CDR3 DNA sequence: TGTGCCAGCAGTGAGGCTAGCGGGGAATACTACGAGCAGTACTTC. Its protein is CASSEASGEYYEQYF.

A remark on this clone: This probably arose from a read error, given a far larger clone one base away. This sequence joins TRBV11-2 and TRBJ2-3; no firm D call. The germline CDR1 and CDR2 sequences are SGHAT and FQNNGV. V gave up 1 base and J gave up 6 bases, with 2 bases separating them. The CDR3 contains 11 residues. CDR3 nucleotide sequence: TGTGCCAGCAGCTTAGCGGATACGCAGTATTTT. Amino acid sequence: CASSLADTQYF.

V and J are TRBV30 and TRBJ2-1; D not resolved. The CDR3 has 15 residues. Trimming stripped 0 bases from V and 3 bases from J, with 12 bases between. Germline V CDR1 and CDR2: GTSNPN, SVGIG (reference sequence). The CDR3 region is CAWSVDLSSYNEQFF. The CDR3 DNA reads as TGTGCCTGGAGTGTAGACCTAAGCAGCTACAATGAGCAGTTCTTC.

The chain links TRBV7-9 to TRBJ2-7, with D uncertain. Germline V gene data show CDR1 as SEHNR and CDR2 as FQNEAQ (reference sequence). The CDR3 has 12 residues. The V end was cut by 4 bases, the J end by 2 bases, with 6 bases between. The CDR3 loop is CASSSFAYEQYF. The CDR3 DNA reads as TGTGCCAGCAGCTCGTTTGCCTACGAGCAGTACTTC.

The V call is TRBV5-1, the J call TRBJ1-1, with 9 bases matching TRBD1. Germline V gene sequence: CDR1 SGHRS, CDR2 YFSETQ. V was pared by 5 bases and J by 0 bases, with 8 bases of the junction left unmatched. This CDR3 contains 16 residues. The CDR3 spells CASSRGTGIMNTEAFF. The CDR3 DNA is TGCGCCAGCAGTCGAGGGACAGGGATCATGAACACTGAAGCTTTCTTT.

This chain links TRBV5-1 with TRBJ2-7; D is possibly TRBD2 (6 bases). The CDR3 extends over 13 amino acids. From germline, CDR1 is SGHRS and CDR2 YFSETQ. V was shortened by 4 bases and J by 3 bases, with 11 bases between the two germline ends. In DNA form, the CDR3 reads TGCGCCAGCAGCGCGACGGAGGGCTACGAGCAGTACTTC. Protein sequence: CASSATEGYEQYF.

The rearrangement uses TRBV27 and TRBJ2-5; TRBD2 agrees at 9 bases. The CDR3 is 15 residues long. Trimming at V came to 4 bases and at J to 4 bases, leaving 7 bases not matched to a gene. Germline CDR1 MNHEY, CDR2 SMNVEV (reference sequence). Written as DNA, the CDR3 is TGTGCCAGCAGTTCCTATAGCGGGAGCGGAGAGACCCAGTACTTC. Translation: CASSSYSGSGETQYF.

This clone was seen more than once but under ten times. The rearrangement joins TRBV27 to TRBJ2-1; TRBD2 is a possible D gene (6 bases). The CDR3 consists of 15 residues. The V gene's germline CDR1 is MNHEY and CDR2 SMNVEV (reference sequence). The V end was cut by 1 base, the J end by 7 bases, with 14 bases between. CDR3: CASSLYGLARNEQFF. CDR3 coding DNA: TGTGCCAGCAGTTTATATGGGCTAGCGAGGAATGAGCAGTTCTTC.

In this sample, this clone turned up many times. V is TRBV6-5 and J is TRBJ1-4; 7 bases are a match to TRBD1. V shed 5 bases, J shed 5 bases, and the junction held 8 bases outside the gene matches. The CDR3 has 15 amino acids. Germline values: CDR1 MNHEY, CDR2 SVGAGI. CDR3 DNA: TGTGCCAGCAGTCCTTGGGACAGCTCGAATGAAAAACTGTTTTTT. Encoded protein: CASSPWDSSNEKLFF.

The rearrangement uses TRBV30 and TRBJ1-1, with 8 nucleotides matching TRBD1. V was clipped by 3 bases and J by 1 base; unmatched bases: 4. The germline V gene encodes CDR1 GTSNPN and CDR2 SVGIG (reference sequence). The CDR3 covers 14 residues. CDR3 bases: TGTGCCTGGAGCGGGACAGGCCCGAACACTGAAGCTTTCTTT. Encoded protein: CAWSGTGPNTEAFF.

This rearrangement joins TRBV27 to TRBJ2-1; perhaps TRBD2 as D (5 bases). The CDR3 has 17 residues. The V end was cut by 6 bases, the J end by 5 bases, with 23 bases between. Germline CDR1 and CDR2: MNHEY and SMNVEV (reference sequence). The CDR3 nucleotides are TGTGCCAGCAGCCCTTACCCCCGGGGTGGGTTTGACAATGAGCAGTTCTTC. Translated, it gives CASSPYPRGGFDNEQFF.

This clone was seen more than once but under ten times. V and J are TRBV29-1 and TRBJ1-1, with TRBD1 matching over 7 bases. The CDR3 extends over 11 amino acids. CDR1 and CDR2 from the germline V gene are SQVTM and ANQGSEA. V lost 4 bases, J lost 7 bases, and 3 bases stayed unmatched. For the CDR3, the DNA is TGCAGCGTTGTCGACAGGGTTGAAGCTTTCTTT. The encoded protein is CSVVDRVEAFF.